This TCR beta chain was retrieved from a study of blood T cell repertoires in COVID-19. Study-wide background: Donors in the United States, Italy and Spain gave samples during acute or convalescent COVID-19. T cells, B-cell-depleted T cells, or PBMCs supplied cDNA or gDNA.

Germline assignment: CDR1 LGHNA and CDR2 YSLEER. V lost 0 bases to trimming and J lost 1 base, with 7 bases between them. This CDR3 region has 15 residues. Original methodology: For nucleated cells, counts were estimated from reference gene primer amplification. Using immunoSEQ multiplex PCR, the repertoire was profiled, and TCRdb retains in-frame clones only, with some absent. V and J calls and clone size are copied from that table; D and trimming were computed from the DNA. The table has under 300,000 clones, about four fifths seen once; the top ten hold over 1.1%. Followed longitudinally, the Seattle patients had been enrolled during active infection.

The genes are TRBV4-3 and TRBJ2-1; D gene uncertain. This sequence was found in a human donor with COVID-19, enrolled during active disease. The donor label of this sample is uncertain. Source material: peripheral blood. As DNA, the CDR3 is TGCGCCAGCAGCCAAGAGGTCGGTTCCTACAATGAGCAGTTCTTC. Translating gives CASSQEVGSYNEQFF.